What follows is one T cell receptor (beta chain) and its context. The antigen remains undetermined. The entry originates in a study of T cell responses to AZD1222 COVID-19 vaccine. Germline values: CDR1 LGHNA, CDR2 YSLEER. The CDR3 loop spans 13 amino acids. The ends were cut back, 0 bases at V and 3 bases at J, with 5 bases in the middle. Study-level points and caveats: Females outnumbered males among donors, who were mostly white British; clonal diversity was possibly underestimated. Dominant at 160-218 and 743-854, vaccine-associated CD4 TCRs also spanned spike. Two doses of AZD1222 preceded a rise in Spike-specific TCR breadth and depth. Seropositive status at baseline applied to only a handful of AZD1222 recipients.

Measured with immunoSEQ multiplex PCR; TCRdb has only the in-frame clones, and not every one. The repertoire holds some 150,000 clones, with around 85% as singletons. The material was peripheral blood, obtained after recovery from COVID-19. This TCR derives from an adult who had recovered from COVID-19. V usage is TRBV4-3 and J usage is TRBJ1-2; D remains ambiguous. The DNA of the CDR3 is TGCGCCAGCAGCCAAGATTCCGACTATGGCTACACCTTC. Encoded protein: CASSQDSDYGYTF.